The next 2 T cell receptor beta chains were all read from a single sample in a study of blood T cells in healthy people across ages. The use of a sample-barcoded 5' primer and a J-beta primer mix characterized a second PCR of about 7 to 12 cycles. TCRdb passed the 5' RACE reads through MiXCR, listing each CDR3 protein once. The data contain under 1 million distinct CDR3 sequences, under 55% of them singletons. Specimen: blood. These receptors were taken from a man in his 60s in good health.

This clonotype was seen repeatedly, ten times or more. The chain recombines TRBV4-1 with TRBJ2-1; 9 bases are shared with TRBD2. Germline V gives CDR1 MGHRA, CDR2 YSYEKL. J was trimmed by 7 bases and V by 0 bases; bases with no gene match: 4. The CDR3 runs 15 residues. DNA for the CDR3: TGCGCCAGCAGCCAAGATCACCTAGCGGGGAATGAGCAGTTCTTC. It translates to CASSQDHLAGNEQFF.

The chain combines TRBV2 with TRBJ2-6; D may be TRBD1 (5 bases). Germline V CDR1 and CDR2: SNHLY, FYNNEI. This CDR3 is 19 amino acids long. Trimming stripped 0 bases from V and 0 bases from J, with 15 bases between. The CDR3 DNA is TGTGCCAGCAGTGAAGCGCTAGGACAACTGATCTCTGGGGCCAACGTCCTGACTTTC. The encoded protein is CASSEALGQLISGANVLTF. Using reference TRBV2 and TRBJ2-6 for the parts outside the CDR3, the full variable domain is EPEVTQTPSHQVTQMGQEVILRCVPISNHLYFYWYRQILGQKVEFLVSFYNNEISEKSEIFDDQFSVERPDGSNFTLKIRSTKLEDSAMYFCASSEALGQLISGANVLTFGAGSRLTVL.